This TCR beta chain was identified in a study of patients and donors after allogeneic stem cell transplantation. TCRdb reanalysed the RT-PCR reads using MiXCR and keeps one entry per CDR3 protein. The sample contains approximately 150,000 distinct CDR3 sequences, approximately 30% of which appear only once. The CDR3 is 13 amino acids. From germline, CDR1 is DFQATT and CDR2 SNEGSKA (reference sequence). Deletions cut 2 bases from V and 4 bases from J, with 9 bases between. The J gene is TRBJ2-1, the V gene TRBV20-1, with no clear D. The receptor was isolated from a human donor who was either an allogeneic HSCT recipient or a stem cell or donor lymphocyte infusion donor (not recorded which). It is not recorded whose cells these are; they may come from a transplant donor. The sequencing sample was made of blood, either unsorted or a sorted T cell fraction (not recorded which). CDR3 residues: CSARLTAYNEQFF. DNA for the CDR3: TGCAGTGCTAGACTTACCGCGTACAATGAGCAGTTCTTC.